This T cell receptor (beta chain) is drawn from a study of CD8+CD57+ T cells in acquired aplastic anemia. Flow cytometry had shown expanded CD8+CD57+ cells in the patients chosen for sequencing. Blood samples were obtained from patients who had received no prior therapy. The template for TCR beta VDJ and CDR3 sequence profiling was genomic DNA. TCRdb processed the reads anew with MiXCR; each CDR3 protein has one entry. The table records roughly 260,000 distinct CDR3 sequences, more than 40% of them present only once. Germline V gene sequence: CDR1 DFQATT, CDR2 SNEGSKA (reference sequence). This CDR3 is 15 amino acids long. V dropped 0 bases and J dropped 2 bases, with 13 bases sitting between them.

Sequenced input: sorted CD4+, CD8+, or CD8+CD57+ T cells (not recorded which) from PBMCs. The chain uses TRBV20-1 and TRBJ1-2; D ambiguous. The source of this sequence is a human donor with aplastic anemia. CDR3 sequence reads: CSARDPMSPNYGYTF. Here the CDR3 DNA reads TGCAGTGCTAGAGATCCCATGAGCCCCAACTATGGCTACACCTTC.